This T cell receptor (beta chain) derives from a study of beta chain features in type 1 diabetes. The isolated RNA, all of it, was reverse transcribed, so expressed TCRB transcripts were what got sequenced. The data were produced by immunoSEQ multiplex PCR, yet TCRdb's version contains in-frame clones alone and is incomplete. The sample lists hundreds of thousands of clones; over 25% were seen once. The V gene lost 3 bases and the J gene lost 4 bases, with 9 bases spanning the gap. The CDR3 covers 13 residues. The V gene's germline CDR1 is SGHRS and CDR2 YFSETQ. Sequencing was done on a sample of naive CD4+ T cells from blood. This receptor was identified in a man aged 18 to 29 in good health. The chain couples TRBV5-1 to TRBJ2-3; D is unclear. DNA for the CDR3: TGCGCCAGCAGCTCCCAAGCGCCAGATACGCAGTATTTT. Amino acids: CASSSQAPDTQYF.